The source of this T cell receptor beta chain is a study of blood T cells in healthy people across ages. Study background: About one barcoded beta molecule per two T cells was the capture yield of template switching.

General study points: Both higher diversity and more naive CD4+ cells marked long-lived donors when set against aged donors. As age increased, TCR beta diversity per million T cells fell in a roughly linear fashion.

The sample holds a few counts of this clonotype. Its antigen is unidentified. Using a J-beta primer mix together with a sample-barcoded 5' primer, a second PCR was run for roughly 6 to 11 cycles. TCRdb re-called the 5' RACE reads through MiXCR, storing one row per CDR3 protein. This table has 1.5 million to 2 million distinct CDR3 sequences, around half appearing once. V shed 10 bases, J shed 3 bases, and the junction held 6 bases outside the gene matches. From germline, CDR1 is MDHEN and CDR2 SYDVKM. This CDR3 is 13 amino acids long. Individuals who donated were healthy Caucasians from Russia aged roughly 6 to 100.

The clonotype originates from a woman aged 40 to 50 in good health. J is TRBJ2-7 and V is TRBV28; 10 positions match TRBD1. The source material was blood. The DNA of the CDR3 is TGTGCCACCGGGACAGGGGTCGGCTACGAGCAGTACTTC. Encoded protein: CATGTGVGYEQYF.